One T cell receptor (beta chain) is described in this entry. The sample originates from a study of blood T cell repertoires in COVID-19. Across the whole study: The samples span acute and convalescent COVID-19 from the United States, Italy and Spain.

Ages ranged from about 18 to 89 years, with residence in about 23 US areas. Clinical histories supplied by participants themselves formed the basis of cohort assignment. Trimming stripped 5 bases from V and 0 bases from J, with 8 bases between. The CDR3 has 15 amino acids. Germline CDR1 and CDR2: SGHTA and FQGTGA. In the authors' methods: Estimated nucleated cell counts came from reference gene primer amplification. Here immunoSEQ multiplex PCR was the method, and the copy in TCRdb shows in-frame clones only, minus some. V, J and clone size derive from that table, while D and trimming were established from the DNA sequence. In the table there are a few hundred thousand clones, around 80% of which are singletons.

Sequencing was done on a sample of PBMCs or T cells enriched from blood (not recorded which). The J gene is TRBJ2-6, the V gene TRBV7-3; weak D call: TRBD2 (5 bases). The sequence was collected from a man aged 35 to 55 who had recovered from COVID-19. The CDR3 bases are TGTGCCAGCAGCCACGGGAACTCTGGGGCCAACGTCCTGACTTTC. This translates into CASSHGNSGANVLTF.